This record concerns one T cell receptor beta chain sequence. Its specificity is unknown. This entry belongs to a study of cytomegalovirus exposure and HLA in healthy donors. Overall study findings and caveats: Some segments of the V type, notably TRBV6-2 and TRBV6-3, were excluded as indistinguishable. There was a cluster of highly shared sequence variants that was likely a sequencing artifact.

After removal of 3 bases from V and 3 bases from J, the junction contained 2 bases not matched to a gene. Germline V gene data show CDR1 as SNHLY and CDR2 as FYNNEI. The CDR3 has 14 residues. The study ran its PCR with 60 Vbeta and 13 Jbeta primers. The repertoire was sequenced with immunoSEQ multiplex PCR; TCRdb's copy has only in-frame clones and lacks some. The sample spans about 42,000 clones; the ten largest clones claim 1% to 1.5%. This chain joins TRBV2 and TRBJ2-5, with 9 bases matching TRBD1. The material sequenced was PBMCs. This sequence was found in a man under 40 in good health and CMV-seronegative. The CDR3 sequence is CASSDGTGKETQYF. Here the CDR3 DNA reads TGTGCCAGCAGTGACGGGACAGGGAAAGAGACCCAGTACTTC.